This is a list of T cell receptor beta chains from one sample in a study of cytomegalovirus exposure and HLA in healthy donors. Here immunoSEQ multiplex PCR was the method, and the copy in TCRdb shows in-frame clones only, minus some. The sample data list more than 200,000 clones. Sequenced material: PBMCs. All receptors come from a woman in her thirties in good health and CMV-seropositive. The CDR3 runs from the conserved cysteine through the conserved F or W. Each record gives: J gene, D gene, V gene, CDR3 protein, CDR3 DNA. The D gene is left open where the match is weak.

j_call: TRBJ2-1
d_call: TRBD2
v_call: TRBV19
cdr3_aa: CASSMTSGGTHNEQFF
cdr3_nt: TGTGCCAGTAGTATGACTAGCGGGGGGACACACAATGAGCAGTTCTTC

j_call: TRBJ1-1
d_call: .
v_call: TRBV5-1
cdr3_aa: CASSLRGEVAFF
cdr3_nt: TGCGCCAGCAGCTTACGTGGGGAGGTAGCTTTCTTT

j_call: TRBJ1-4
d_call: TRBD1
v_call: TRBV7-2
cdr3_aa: CASSLALGQGSEKLFF
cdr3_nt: TGTGCCAGCAGCTTAGCTTTGGGACAGGGAAGCGAAAAACTGTTTTTT

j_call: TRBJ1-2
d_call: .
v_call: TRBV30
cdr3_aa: CAWSAGLIDRTNYGYTF
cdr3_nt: TGTGCCTGGAGCGCGGGACTTATAGACCGTACTAACTATGGCTACACCTTC

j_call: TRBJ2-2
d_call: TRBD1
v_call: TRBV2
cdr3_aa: CASSGQGANGELFF
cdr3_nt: TGTGCCAGCAGTGGACAGGGGGCTAACGGGGAGCTGTTTTTT

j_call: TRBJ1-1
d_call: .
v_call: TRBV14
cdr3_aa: CASSPGTITEAFF
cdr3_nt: TGTGCCAGCAGCCCCGGTACGATCACTGAAGCTTTCTTT

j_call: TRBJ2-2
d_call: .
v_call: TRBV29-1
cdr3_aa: CSVIHGHSNTGELFF
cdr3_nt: TGCAGCGTCATCCACGGACATTCGAACACCGGGGAGCTGTTTTTT

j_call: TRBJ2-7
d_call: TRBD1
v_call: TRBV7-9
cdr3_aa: CASSFTQGVSYEQYF
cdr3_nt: TGTGCCAGCAGCTTCACCCAGGGGGTTTCCTACGAGCAGTACTTC

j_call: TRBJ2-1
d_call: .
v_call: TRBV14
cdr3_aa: CASSQRLLRSSYNEQFF
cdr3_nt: TGTGCCAGCAGCCAGAGATTATTGAGGAGCTCCTACAATGAGCAGTTCTTC

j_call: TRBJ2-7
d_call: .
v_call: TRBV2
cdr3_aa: CASSELYEQYF
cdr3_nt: TGTGCCAGCAGTGAACTCTACGAGCAGTACTTC

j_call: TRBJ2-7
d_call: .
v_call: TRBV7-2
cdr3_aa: CASSLSGPISEQYF
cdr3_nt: TGTGCCAGCAGCCTCAGCGGACCCATATCCGAGCAGTACTTC

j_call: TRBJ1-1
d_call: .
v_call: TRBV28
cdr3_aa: CASMRFQGIMNTEAFF
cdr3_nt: TGTGCCAGCATGAGGTTCCAGGGGATAATGAACACTGAAGCTTTCTTT

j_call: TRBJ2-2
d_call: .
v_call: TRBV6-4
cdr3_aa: CASRQDFSGELFF
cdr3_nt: TGTGCCAGCAGACAGGATTTCTCCGGGGAGCTGTTTTTT

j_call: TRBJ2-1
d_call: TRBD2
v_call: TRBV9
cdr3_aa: CASSPHSGGAWNEQFF
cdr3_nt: TGTGCCAGCAGCCCCCATAGCGGGGGGGCGTGGAATGAGCAGTTCTTC

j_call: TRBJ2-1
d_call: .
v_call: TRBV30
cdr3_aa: CACYSRSSYNEQFF
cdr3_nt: TGTGCCTGCTATAGCCGTAGCTCCTACAATGAGCAGTTCTTC

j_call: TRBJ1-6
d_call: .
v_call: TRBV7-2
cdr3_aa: CASSLNRESPLHF
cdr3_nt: TGTGCCAGCAGTCTAAACAGGGAGTCACCCCTCCACTTT

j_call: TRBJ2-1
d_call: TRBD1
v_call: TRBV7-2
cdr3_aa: CASSLTGEEQFF
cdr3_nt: TGTGCCAGCAGCTTAACAGGGGAAGAGCAGTTCTTC

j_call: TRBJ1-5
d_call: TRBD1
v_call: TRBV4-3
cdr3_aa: CASSHPGTGTWWQPQHF
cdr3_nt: TGCGCCAGCAGCCATCCCGGGACAGGTACGTGGTGGCAGCCCCAGCATTTT

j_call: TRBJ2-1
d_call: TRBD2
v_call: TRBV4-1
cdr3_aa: CASSQVAGGPRQFF
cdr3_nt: TGCGCCAGCAGCCAAGTAGCGGGGGGGCCGCGGCAGTTCTTC

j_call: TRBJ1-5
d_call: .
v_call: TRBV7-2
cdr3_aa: CASSLGVYSNQPQHF
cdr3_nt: TGTGCCAGCAGCTTAGGAGTTTATAGCAATCAGCCCCAGCATTTT

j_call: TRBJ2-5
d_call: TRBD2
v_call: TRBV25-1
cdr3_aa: CASSEWGLEWRETQYF
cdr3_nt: TGTGCCAGCAGTGAATGGGGACTAGAGTGGAGAGAGACCCAGTACTTC

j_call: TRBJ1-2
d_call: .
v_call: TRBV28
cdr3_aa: CASSYLGVNYGYTF
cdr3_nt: TGTGCCAGCAGTTATTTAGGGGTAAACTATGGCTACACCTTC

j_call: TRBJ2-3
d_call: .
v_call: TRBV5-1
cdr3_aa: CASRNWGGPSTDTQYF
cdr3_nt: TGCGCCAGCAGAAACTGGGGGGGCCCTAGCACAGATACGCAGTATTTT

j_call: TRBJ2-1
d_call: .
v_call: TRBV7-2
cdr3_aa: CASSWDSSYNEQFF
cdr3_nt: TGTGCCAGCAGCTGGGACTCATCCTACAATGAGCAGTTCTTC

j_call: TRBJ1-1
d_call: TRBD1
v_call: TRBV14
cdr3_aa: CASSPRTGGEAFF
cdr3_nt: TGTGCCAGCAGCCCCCGGACAGGGGGTGAAGCTTTCTTT

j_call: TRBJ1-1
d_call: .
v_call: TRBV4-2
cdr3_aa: CASSQALGRGTEAFF
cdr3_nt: TGTGCCAGCAGCCAAGCGTTGGGCAGGGGCACTGAAGCTTTCTTT

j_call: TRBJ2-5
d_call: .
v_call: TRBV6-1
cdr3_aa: CASTGQRGETQYF
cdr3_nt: TGTGCCAGCACTGGCCAAAGGGGAGAGACCCAGTACTTC

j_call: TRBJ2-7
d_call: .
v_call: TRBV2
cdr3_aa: CASSEPVSYEQYF
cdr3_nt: TGTGCCAGCAGTGAACCAGTTTCCTACGAGCAGTACTTC

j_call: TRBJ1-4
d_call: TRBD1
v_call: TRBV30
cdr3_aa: CAWGQGWEKLFF
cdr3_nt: TGTGCCTGGGGACAGGGCTGGGAAAAACTGTTTTTT

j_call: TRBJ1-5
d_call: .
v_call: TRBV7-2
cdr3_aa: CASSLHGAGHQPQHF
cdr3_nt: TGTGCCAGCAGCTTACATGGGGCAGGGCATCAGCCCCAGCATTTT

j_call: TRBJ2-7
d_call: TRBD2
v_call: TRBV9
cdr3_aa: CASSVLAGGPGYEQYF
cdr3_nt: TGTGCCAGCAGCGTATTAGCGGGAGGCCCGGGTTACGAGCAGTACTTC